Shown below are 21 T cell receptor beta chains from a single sample sequenced in a study of blood T cell repertoires in COVID-19. Measured with immunoSEQ multiplex PCR; TCRdb has only the in-frame clones, and not every one. Found here are about 90,000 clones, 85% to 95% of them singletons; the top ten hold under 7.5%. Sequenced material: peripheral blood. The receptors shown here come from a woman aged 55-69 years with active COVID-19.

The chain employs TRBV7-2 and TRBJ1-1, with 10 bases matching TRBD1. Germline V gives CDR1 SGHTA, CDR2 FQGNSA. The CDR3 is made up of 15 amino acids. J gave up 5 bases and V 3 bases, and 6 bases lay outside the gene matches. The DNA for the CDR3 is TGTGCCAGCAGCTTGGCGGGACAGGGGAGGACTGAAGCTTTCTTT. This translates into CASSLAGQGRTEAFF.

V gene TRBV6-6 combines with J gene TRBJ2-1; 7 bases are a match to TRBD1. The CDR3 sequence is 14 residues long. Germline lookup yields CDR1 MNHNY and CDR2 SVGAGI (reference sequence). V gave up 7 bases and J gave up 3 bases; unmatched junction bases: 6. CDR3 in amino acids: CASTLDRVYNEQFF. The CDR3 DNA reads TGTGCCAGCACCTTAGACAGGGTCTACAATGAGCAGTTCTTC.

This rearrangement joins TRBV28 to TRBJ2-7; D might be TRBD1 (6 bases). Germline CDR1 and CDR2: MDHEN and SYDVKM. The V end lost 7 bases, the J end lost 1 base, and 14 bases lay between the germline ends. CDR3 length equals 14 residues. The CDR3 protein is CASKPGTTSYEQYF. The CDR3 DNA reads TGTGCCAGCAAACCCGGGACAACGTCCTACGAGCAGTACTTC. Full variable domain (remainder filled in from reference TRBV28 and TRBJ2-7): DVKVTQSSRYLVKRTGEKVFLECVQDMDHENMFWYRQDPGLGLRLIYFSYDVKMKEKGDIPEGYSVSREKKERFSLILESASTNQTSMYLCASKPGTTSYEQYFGPGTRLTVT.

V and J are TRBV28 and TRBJ2-7, with 8 nucleotides matching TRBD2. The CDR3 is made up of 13 amino acids. V dropped 6 bases and J dropped 6; count of bases not matched to a gene: 7. Germline-derived CDR1 and CDR2 are MDHEN and SYDVKM. DNA for the CDR3: TGTGCCAGCAGACGAGGACTAGCCGGCGAGCAGTACTTC. This translates into CASRRGLAGEQYF. Using reference TRBV28 and TRBJ2-7 for the parts outside the CDR3, the full variable domain is DVKVTQSSRYLVKRTGEKVFLECVQDMDHENMFWYRQDPGLGLRLIYFSYDVKMKEKGDIPEGYSVSREKKERFSLILESASTNQTSMYLCASRRGLAGEQYFGPGTRLTVT.

CDR3 in DNA: TGTGCCATCAGTCCTGGACAGAATGAAAAACTGTTTTTT. This sequence encodes CAISPGQNEKLFF. V is TRBV10-3 and J is TRBJ1-4, with D perhaps TRBD1 (6 bases). The CDR3 totals 13 residues. The germline CDR1 and CDR2 sequences are ENHRY and SYGVKD. V dropped 5 bases and J dropped 5 bases, with 9 bases sitting between them.

The V and J genes are TRBV9 and TRBJ2-1; TRBD2 matches at 11 bases. The CDR3 loop spans 16 amino acids. From germline, CDR1 is SGDLS and CDR2 YYNGEE. The trim removed 0 bases at V and 5 bases at J, leaving 4 bases unmatched. Written as DNA, the CDR3 is TGTGCCAGCAGCGTAGGCGTAGCGGGAGGGGACAATGAGCAGTTCTTC. This encodes CASSVGVAGGDNEQFF.

This chain joins TRBV11-3 and TRBJ2-7, with 7 bases matching TRBD2. V was pared by 1 base and J by 1 base, with 4 bases of the junction left unmatched. CDR3 size: 15 residues. CDR1 and CDR2 from the germline V gene are SGHNT and YENEEA. The CDR3 loop reads CASSLGAGPSYEQYF. The CDR3, as DNA: TGTGCCAGCAGCTTAGGAGCGGGGCCATCCTACGAGCAGTACTTC.

The chain links TRBV2 to TRBJ1-5; D is unresolved. With 5 bases removed from V and 6 bases from J, the gap between germline ends came to 11 bases. From germline, CDR1 is SNHLY and CDR2 FYNNEI. The CDR3 totals 13 residues. CDR3 in amino acids: CASSNWEGQPQHF. The CDR3 DNA follows: TGTGCCAGCAGTAACTGGGAGGGTCAGCCCCAGCATTTT.

The chain combines TRBV15 with TRBJ2-5; 7 nucleotides align to TRBD2. V was clipped by 0 bases and J by 5 bases; unmatched bases: 6. This CDR3 region has 15 residues. Germline-derived CDR1 and CDR2 are LNHNV and YYDKDF (reference sequence). This CDR3 is CATSRDKRDWETQYF. CDR3 nucleotides: TGTGCCACCAGCAGAGATAAGCGGGACTGGGAGACCCAGTACTTC.

This sequence joins TRBV11-3 and TRBJ1-1, with 7 bases that match TRBD1. Germline values: CDR1 SGHNT, CDR2 YENEEA. This CDR3 spans 13 amino acids. The trim removed 1 base at V and 9 bases at J, leaving 5 bases unmatched. The chain's CDR3 is CASSLVAGQQAFF. CDR3 nucleotides: TGTGCCAGCAGCTTAGTGGCGGGACAGCAAGCTTTCTTT.

The chain combines TRBV10-3 with TRBJ1-5; weak D call: TRBD1 (6 bases). This CDR3 spans 12 amino acids. V lost 10 bases to trimming and J lost 7 bases, with 14 bases between them. Germline CDR1 and CDR2: ENHRY and SYGVKD. CDR3 nucleotides: TGTGCCACCAAGGCAGGGGACCAGCCCCAGCATTTT. This codes for CATKAGDQPQHF.

V is TRBV2 and J is TRBJ1-6; TRBD1 matches at 10 bases. Per the germline V gene, CDR1 is SNHLY and CDR2 is FYNNEI. The CDR3 loop spans 17 amino acids. Trimming removed 4 bases from V and 6 bases from J; junction bases left unmatched: 9. CDR3 region: CASSAMGQGFPNSPLHF. The CDR3, as DNA: TGTGCCAGCAGTGCCATGGGACAGGGGTTTCCTAATTCACCCCTCCACTTT.

The chain joins TRBV12-3 or TRBV12-4 to TRBJ1-1; no reliable D call. V lost 6 bases and J 1 base, leaving 9 bases between the germline ends. CDR3 length: 13 amino acids. This CDR3 reads CASRATRNTEAFF. CDR3 sequence (DNA): TGTGCCAGCAGGGCGACACGGAACACTGAAGCTTTCTTT.

This chain joins TRBV5-1 and TRBJ1-4, with TRBD1 matching over 9 bases. Germline V gives CDR1 SGHRS, CDR2 YFSETQ. V gave up 4 bases and J gave up 5 bases; unmatched junction bases: 6. The CDR3 has 15 residues. For the CDR3, the DNA is TGCGCCAGCAGCAGGGCCGGGACAGGGAATGAAAAACTGTTTTTT. Translation: CASSRAGTGNEKLFF.

The chain is built from TRBV10-3 and TRBJ1-4; 12 bases are a match to TRBD1. V gave up 6 bases and J gave up 2 bases; unmatched junction bases: 4. Germline lookup yields CDR1 ENHRY and CDR2 SYGVKD. This CDR3 region has 16 residues. CDR3 protein: CAISSGTGGTNEKLFF. The CDR3 region has the DNA TGTGCCATCAGCTCCGGGACAGGGGGCACTAATGAAAAACTGTTTTTT.

The chain uses TRBV6-2 or TRBV6-3 and TRBJ2-7; D is unresolved. V lost 2 bases and J 3 bases, leaving 14 bases between the germline ends. CDR1 and CDR2 (germline): MNHEY, SVGEGT. The CDR3 spans 15 residues. CDR3 sequence reads: CASSYPRLPLYEQYF. The CDR3 DNA reads TGTGCCAGCAGTTACCCGAGGCTACCTCTCTACGAGCAGTACTTC.

The J gene is TRBJ1-6, the V gene TRBV12-3 or TRBV12-4; D possibly corresponds to TRBD1 (5 bases). This CDR3 has 12 amino acids. Trimming cost V 5 bases and J 9 bases, with 8 bases left between them. Here the CDR3 reads CASSPGLSPLHF. The CDR3 bases are TGTGCCAGCAGTCCAGGGCTTTCACCCCTCCACTTT.

The rearrangement links TRBV19 to TRBJ1-5; D is ambiguous. The CDR3 loop spans 13 amino acids. Germline V lookup: CDR1 LNHDA, CDR2 SQIVND (reference sequence). V was trimmed by 4 bases and J by 5 bases, leaving 9 bases between them. CDR3 bases: TGTGCCAGTAGTACCTCCGACTATCAGCCCCAGCATTTT. Translation: CASSTSDYQPQHF.

The chain carries TRBV6-5 and TRBJ2-2; D ambiguous. The CDR3 is made up of 15 amino acids. The V end lost 0 bases, the J end lost 4 bases, and 9 bases lay between the germline ends. CDR1 is MNHEY, CDR2 SVGAGI, per germline. The CDR3 DNA reads TGTGCCAGCAGTTACTCGATTTCGGTCACCGGGGAGCTGTTTTTT. Its protein product is CASSYSISVTGELFF.

The chain carries TRBV28 and TRBJ2-1; D may be TRBD2 (6 bases). This CDR3 comprises 14 residues. V was trimmed by 4 bases and J by 7 bases, leaving 14 bases between them. Looked up from germline, CDR1 is MDHEN and CDR2 is SYDVKM. CDR3 protein: CASSSVGLGNEQFF. As DNA, the CDR3 is TGTGCCAGCAGTTCCGTGGGACTCGGAAATGAGCAGTTCTTC.

The chain employs TRBV4-1 and TRBJ2-7, with 8 bases fitting TRBD2. The trim removed 0 bases at V and 6 bases at J, leaving 10 bases unmatched. CDR1 is MGHRA, CDR2 YSYEKL, per germline. CDR3 size: 16 residues. The CDR3 sequence is CASSQDHGTSHREQYF. The CDR3, as DNA: TGCGCCAGCAGCCAAGATCATGGGACTAGTCATCGCGAGCAGTACTTC.